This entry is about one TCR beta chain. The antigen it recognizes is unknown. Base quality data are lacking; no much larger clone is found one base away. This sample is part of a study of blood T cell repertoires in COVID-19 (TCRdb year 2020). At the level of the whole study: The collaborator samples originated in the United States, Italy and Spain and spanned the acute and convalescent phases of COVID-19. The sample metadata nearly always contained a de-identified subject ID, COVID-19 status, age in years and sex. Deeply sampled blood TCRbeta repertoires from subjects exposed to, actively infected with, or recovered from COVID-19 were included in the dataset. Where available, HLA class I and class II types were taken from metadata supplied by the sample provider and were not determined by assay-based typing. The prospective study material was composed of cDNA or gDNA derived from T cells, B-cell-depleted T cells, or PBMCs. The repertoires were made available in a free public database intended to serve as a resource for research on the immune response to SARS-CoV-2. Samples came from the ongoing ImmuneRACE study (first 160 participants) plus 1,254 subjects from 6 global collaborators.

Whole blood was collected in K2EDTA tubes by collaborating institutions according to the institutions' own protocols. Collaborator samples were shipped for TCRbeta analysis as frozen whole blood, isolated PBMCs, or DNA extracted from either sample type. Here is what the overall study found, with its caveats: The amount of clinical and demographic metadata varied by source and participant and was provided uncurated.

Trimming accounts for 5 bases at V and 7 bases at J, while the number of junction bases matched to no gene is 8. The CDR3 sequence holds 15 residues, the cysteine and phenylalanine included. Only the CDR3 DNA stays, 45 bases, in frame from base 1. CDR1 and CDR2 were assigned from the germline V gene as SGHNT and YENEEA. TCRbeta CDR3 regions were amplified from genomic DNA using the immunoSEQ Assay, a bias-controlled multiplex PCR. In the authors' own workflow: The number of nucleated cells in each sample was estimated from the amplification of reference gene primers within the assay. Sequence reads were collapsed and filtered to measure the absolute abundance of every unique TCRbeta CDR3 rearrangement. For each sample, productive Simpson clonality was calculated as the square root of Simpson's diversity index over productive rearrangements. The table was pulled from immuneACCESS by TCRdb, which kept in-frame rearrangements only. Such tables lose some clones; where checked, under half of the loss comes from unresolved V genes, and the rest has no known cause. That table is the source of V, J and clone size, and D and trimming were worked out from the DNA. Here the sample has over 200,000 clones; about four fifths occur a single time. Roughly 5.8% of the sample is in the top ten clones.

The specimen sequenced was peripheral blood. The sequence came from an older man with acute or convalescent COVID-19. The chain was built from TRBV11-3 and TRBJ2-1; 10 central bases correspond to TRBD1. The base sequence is TGTGCCAGCAGCACGCAGGGGACAGGGGTTAATGAGCAGTTCTTC. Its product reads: CASSTQGTGVNEQFF.